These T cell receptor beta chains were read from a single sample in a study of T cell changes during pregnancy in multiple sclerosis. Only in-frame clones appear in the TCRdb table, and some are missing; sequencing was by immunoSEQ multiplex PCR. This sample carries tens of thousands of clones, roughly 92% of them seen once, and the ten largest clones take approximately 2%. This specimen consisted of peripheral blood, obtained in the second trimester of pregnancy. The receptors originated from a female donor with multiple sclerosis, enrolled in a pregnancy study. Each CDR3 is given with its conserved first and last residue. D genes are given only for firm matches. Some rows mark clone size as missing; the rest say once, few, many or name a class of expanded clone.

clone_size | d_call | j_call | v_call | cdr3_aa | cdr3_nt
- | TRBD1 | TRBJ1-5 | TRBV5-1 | CASSLGDRGGDQPQHF | TGCGCCAGCAGCTTGGGAGACAGGGGAGGGGATCAGCCCCAGCATTTT
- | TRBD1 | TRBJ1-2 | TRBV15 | CATTRDSGYYGYTF | TGTGCCACGACTCGGGACAGCGGATACTATGGCTACACCTTC
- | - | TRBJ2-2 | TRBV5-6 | CASSSVWGRGTGELFF | TGTGCCAGCAGCTCTGTTTGGGGGCGAGGCACCGGGGAGCTGTTTTTT
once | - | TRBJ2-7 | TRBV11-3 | CASSLDLDSSYEQYF | TGTGCCAGCAGCTTAGACCTGGACAGCTCCTACGAGCAGTACTTC
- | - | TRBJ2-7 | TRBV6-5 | CASSYSGMEHF | TGTGCCAGCAGTTACTCGGGTATGGAGCACTTC
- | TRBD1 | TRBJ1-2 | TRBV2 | CASSGDSPNYGYTF | TGTGCCAGCAGTGGGGACAGCCCTAACTATGGCTACACCTTC
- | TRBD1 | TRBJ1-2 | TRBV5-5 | CASSPLDRNYGYTF | TGTGCCAGCAGCCCCTTGGACAGGAACTATGGCTACACCTTC
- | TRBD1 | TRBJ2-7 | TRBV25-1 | CASRRDSSYEQYF | TGTGCCAGCAGAAGGGACAGCTCCTACGAGCAGTACTTC
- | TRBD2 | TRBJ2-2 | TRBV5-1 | CASSLAMGLASTGELFF | TGCGCCAGCAGCTTGGCCATGGGACTAGCTTCAACCGGGGAGCTGTTTTTT
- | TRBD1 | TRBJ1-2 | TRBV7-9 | CASSSGQGAYGYTF | TGTGCCAGCAGCTCGGGACAGGGGGCTTATGGCTACACCTTC
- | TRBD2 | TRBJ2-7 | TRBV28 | CASSQIGRWGGSRYEQYF | TGTGCCAGCAGCCAAATAGGAAGGTGGGGCGGGAGTCGGTACGAGCAGTACTTC
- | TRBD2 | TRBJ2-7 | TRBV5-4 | CASSLGGGTVEQYF | TGTGCCAGCAGCTTGGGGGGGGGTACGGTCGAGCAGTACTTC
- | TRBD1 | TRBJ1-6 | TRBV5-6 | CASSPETGENSPLHF | TGTGCCAGCAGCCCCGAGACAGGGGAAAATTCACCCCTCCACTTT
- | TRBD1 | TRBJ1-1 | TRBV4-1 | CASRFQGQANTEAFF | TGCGCCAGCAGATTCCAGGGACAGGCGAACACTGAAGCTTTCTTT
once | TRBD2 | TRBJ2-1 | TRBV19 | CASSTLSGRDPEQFF | TGTGCCAGTAGTACCCTTAGCGGGAGGGACCCTGAGCAGTTCTTC
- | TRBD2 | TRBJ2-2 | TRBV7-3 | CASSLSGGAVGELFF | TGTGCCAGCAGCCTTAGCGGGGGGGCCGTCGGGGAGCTGTTTTTT
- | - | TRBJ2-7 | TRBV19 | CASTAPGGKEEQYF | TGTGCCAGTACCGCACCCGGGGGTAAAGAAGAGCAGTACTTC
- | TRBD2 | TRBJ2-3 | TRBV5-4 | CATSGGGSTDTQYF | TGTGCTACTAGCGGGGGGGGGAGCACAGATACGCAGTATTTT
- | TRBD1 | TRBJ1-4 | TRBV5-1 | CASSLDRGIGEKLFF | TGCGCCAGCAGCTTGGACAGGGGTATAGGCGAAAAACTGTTTTTT
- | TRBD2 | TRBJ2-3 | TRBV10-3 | CAISEGLAGVTDTQYF | TGTGCCATCAGTGAGGGGCTAGCGGGGGTCACAGATACGCAGTATTTT
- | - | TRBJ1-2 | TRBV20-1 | CSARRAAGGTF | TGCAGTGCTAGAAGGGCGGCAGGAGGCACCTTC
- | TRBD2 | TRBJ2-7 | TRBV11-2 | CASSLVGLAGIYEQYF | TGTGCCAGCAGCTTAGTTGGACTAGCGGGAATATACGAGCAGTACTTC
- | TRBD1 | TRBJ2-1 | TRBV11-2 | CASSNRGQMNNEQFF | TGTGCCAGCAGCAACCGGGGACAGATGAACAATGAGCAGTTCTTC
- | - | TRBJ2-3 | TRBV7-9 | CASSSGDWSTDTQYF | TGTGCCAGCAGCTCCGGGGACTGGAGCACAGATACGCAGTATTTT
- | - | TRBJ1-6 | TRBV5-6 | CASSSGDKSPLHF | TGTGCCAGCAGCTCAGGGGATAAGTCACCCCTCCACTTT
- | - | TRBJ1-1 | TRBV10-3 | CAISEVDTTEAFF | TGTGCCATCAGTGAGGTGGACACCACTGAAGCTTTCTTT
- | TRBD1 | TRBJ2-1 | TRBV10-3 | CAISDPGTGDYNEQFF | TGTGCCATCAGTGACCCCGGGACAGGGGACTACAATGAGCAGTTCTTC
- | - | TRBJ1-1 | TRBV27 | CASSKGKHTEAFF | TGTGCCAGCAGTAAGGGGAAACACACTGAAGCTTTCTTT
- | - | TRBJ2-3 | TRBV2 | CASSAAGLGTDTQYF | TGTGCCAGCAGTGCCGCAGGACTTGGCACAGATACGCAGTATTTT
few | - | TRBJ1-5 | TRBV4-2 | CASSQDTDRLRPQHF | TGTGCCAGCAGCCAAGATACAGACAGGCTCCGGCCCCAGCATTTT
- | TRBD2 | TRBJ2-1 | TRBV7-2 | CASSFLAGPTYNEQFF | TGTGCCAGCAGCTTCTTAGCGGGACCTACTTACAATGAGCAGTTCTTC
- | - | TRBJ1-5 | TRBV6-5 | CASKKHLNQPQHF | TGTGCCAGCAAAAAACACCTCAATCAGCCCCAGCATTTT
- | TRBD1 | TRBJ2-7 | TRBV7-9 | CASSPWTGPYEQYF | TGTGCCAGCAGCCCATGGACAGGGCCCTACGAGCAGTACTTC
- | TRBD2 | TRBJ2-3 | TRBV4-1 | CASSREGGPSTDTQYF | TGCGCCAGCAGCAGGGAGGGCGGTCCTAGCACAGATACGCAGTATTTT
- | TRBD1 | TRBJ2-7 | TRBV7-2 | CASSLGSRGSSYEQYF | TGTGCCAGCAGCTTAGGTAGCAGGGGGAGCTCCTACGAGCAGTACTTC
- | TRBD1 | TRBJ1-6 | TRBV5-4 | CASSSPTGGHADSPLHF | TGTGCCAGCAGCTCCCCGACAGGGGGCCACGCGGATTCACCCCTCCACTTT